Listed below are T cell receptor beta chains from one sample, sequenced in a study of blood T cell repertoires in COVID-19. TCRdb's table, derived via immunoSEQ multiplex PCR, lists solely in-frame clones and lacks some. Of 250,000 or so clones in the sample, approximately 80% were seen once. The specimen was peripheral blood. The receptors derive from a woman older than 75 with acute or convalescent COVID-19. Each CDR3 is given with its conserved first and last residue. D genes are given only for firm matches. Clone size, where shown, is once, few, many, or a class for clones that have expanded.

D,J,size,V,DNA,CDR3
TRBD1,TRBJ1-6,NA,TRBV5-1,TGCGCCAGCAGCGAGACAGGGGGAAATTCACCCCTCCACTTT,CASSETGGNSPLHF
NA,TRBJ1-5,NA,TRBV3-1/TRBV3-2,TGTGCCAGCAGCACCGACAGGACTCAGCCCCAGCATTTT,CASSTDRTQPQHF
TRBD2,TRBJ2-3,NA,TRBV7-3,TGTGCCAGCAGCCGGACTAGCGGTTACACAGATACGCAGTATTTT,CASSRTSGYTDTQYF
TRBD1,TRBJ1-1,NA,TRBV5-1,TGCGCCAGCAGCCAGGGACAGGTTGCGCAGGATATAGTCTTT,CASSQGQVAQDIVF
TRBD1,TRBJ2-6,NA,TRBV3-1/TRBV3-2,TGTGCCAGCAGCGCTCGGGACAGGGGGCCTGGGGCCAACGTCCTGACTTTC,CASSARDRGPGANVLTF
NA,TRBJ2-7,NA,TRBV30,TGTGCCTGGAGTGCTTGGGACTTCTACGAGCAGTACTTC,CAWSAWDFYEQYF
TRBD1,TRBJ1-2,NA,TRBV5-4,TGTGCCAGCAGCGCGGACAGGGGGCTGAGGAGCTATGGCTACACCTTC,CASSADRGLRSYGYTF
NA,TRBJ2-7,NA,TRBV6-6,TGTGCCAGCATCGGGGTAGCGGTGGGCCCCTCCTACGAGCAGTACTTC,CASIGVAVGPSYEQYF
TRBD1,TRBJ2-7,NA,TRBV18,TGTGCCAGCTCAATGGGGGACAGGGGGTACGAGCAGTACTTC,CASSMGDRGYEQYF
NA,TRBJ1-1,NA,TRBV6-5,TGTGCCAGCAGCCGGGACTACTCTCAGGACACTGAAGCTTTCTTT,CASSRDYSQDTEAFF
NA,TRBJ2-2,NA,TRBV4-2,TGTGCCAGCAGCCAAGACCGCGGAGGGGAGTGGACCGGGGAGCTGTTTTTT,CASSQDRGGEWTGELFF
TRBD2,TRBJ2-1,NA,TRBV5-1,TGCGCCAGCAGCCCGAGCACTAGCGGAAACAATGAGCAGTTCTTC,CASSPSTSGNNEQFF
TRBD1,TRBJ2-2,NA,TRBV5-1,TGCGCCAGCAGCTTGGTCGCCGGGACAGGGAACACCGGGGAGCTGTTTTTT,CASSLVAGTGNTGELFF
TRBD2,TRBJ2-7,NA,TRBV18,TGTGCCAGCTCACCACCTGAGACTAGCGGGAGAGGGACGACCTACGAGCAGTACTTC,CASSPPETSGRGTTYEQYF
NA,TRBJ1-3,NA,TRBV5-8,TGTGCCAGCAGCTGGGGGGGGCGCTCTGGAAACACCATATATTTT,CASSWGGRSGNTIYF
NA,TRBJ1-1,NA,TRBV24-1,TGTGCCACCAGTGATCCGTTCAGTGCCACTGAAGCTTTCTTT,CATSDPFSATEAFF
NA,TRBJ2-5,NA,TRBV29-1,TGCAGCGTGGTCGTACCCCGGGGGGAGACCCAGTACTTC,CSVVVPRGETQYF
TRBD1,TRBJ1-2,NA,TRBV18,TGTGCCAGCTCACCATGGACAGGGACAGGCTATGGCTACACCTTC,CASSPWTGTGYGYTF
NA,TRBJ1-1,NA,TRBV3-1/TRBV3-2,TGTGCCAGCAGCCCCTATCAGGGTCCCACTGAAGCTTTCTTT,CASSPYQGPTEAFF
NA,TRBJ2-1,few,TRBV27,TGTGCCAGCAGTTGGACATACGGGAATGAGCAGTTCTTC,CASSWTYGNEQFF
NA,TRBJ1-4,NA,TRBV18,TGTGCCAGCTCACCTAGGTTAATGGGAGGCCCTAATGAAAAACTGTTTTTT,CASSPRLMGGPNEKLFF
NA,TRBJ2-2,NA,TRBV15,TGTGCCACCAGCCGTAGCGGCAACACCGGGGAGCTGTTTTTT,CATSRSGNTGELFF
TRBD1,TRBJ1-1,NA,TRBV5-1,TGCGCCAGCAGTCAGGGACAGGGAGGGAACACTGAAGCTTTCTTT,CASSQGQGGNTEAFF
NA,TRBJ1-1,NA,TRBV18,TGTGCCAGCTCACCATCCAACAGGCGGGGTGAAGCTTTCTTT,CASSPSNRRGEAFF
NA,TRBJ1-5,once,TRBV25-1,TGTGCCAGCAGAGGACAGTACAATCAGCCCCAGCATTTT,CASRGQYNQPQHF
TRBD1,TRBJ2-1,few,TRBV5-4,TGTGCCAGCAGCTCCCGGGACAGGAGCTACAATGAGCAGTTCTTC,CASSSRDRSYNEQFF
TRBD1,TRBJ1-4,NA,TRBV7-2,TGTGCCAGCAGCCGGGACAGGGGGGAGGAAAAACTGTTTTTT,CASSRDRGEEKLFF
TRBD2,TRBJ2-3,NA,TRBV30,TGTGCCTGTTCATCTCCTAGCGGGAGTACAGATACGCAGTATTTT,CACSSPSGSTDTQYF
TRBD2,TRBJ2-5,NA,TRBV2,TGTGCCAGCAGTAAACAGATAGGGTCGCAGCGGGGGGTATGGGCAGAGACCCAGTACTTC,CASSKQIGSQRGVWAETQYF
NA,TRBJ1-1,NA,TRBV5-1,TGCGCCAGCAGCTTGGAACTAGCCTCGACAGTGAACACTGAAGCTTTCTTT,CASSLELASTVNTEAFF
TRBD1,TRBJ1-3,few,TRBV18,TGTGCCGGGGGACAGTTCAGCTCTGGAAACACCATATATTTT,CAGGQFSSGNTIYF
TRBD1,TRBJ2-1,NA,TRBV19,TGTGCCAGTAGTACCGGACAGGGATTCAATGAGCAGTTCTTC,CASSTGQGFNEQFF
NA,TRBJ1-5,NA,TRBV28,TGTGCCAGCAGTTTATTCCCACTTGATAACAATCAGCCCCAGCATTTT,CASSLFPLDNNQPQHF
TRBD1,TRBJ2-3,NA,TRBV13,TGTGCCAGCAGCGGACAGGGGTGGACGCAGTATTTT,CASSGQGWTQYF
NA,TRBJ1-2,NA,TRBV15,TGTGCCACCAGCAGGGCTCGGCAGGGGACCTATGGCTACACCTTC,CATSRARQGTYGYTF
NA,TRBJ2-1,once,TRBV2,TGTGCCAGCCGGGTTACCTCTAACAATGAGCAGTTCTTC,CASRVTSNNEQFF
NA,TRBJ2-1,NA,TRBV5-4,TGTGCCAGCAGCTGGGCTACTTCCCACAATGAGCAGTTCTTC,CASSWATSHNEQFF
NA,TRBJ1-6,NA,TRBV30,TGTGCCTGGAGTGCCGGGAGCTCCTATAATTCACCCCTCCACTTT,CAWSAGSSYNSPLHF
NA,TRBJ2-3,NA,TRBV11-3,TGTGCCAGCAGCCGGGAACGGGGGGATACGCAGTATTTT,CASSRERGDTQYF
NA,TRBJ2-3,NA,TRBV2,TGTGCCAGCAGTGAACTTGAGGGGGGGAGCACAGATACGCAGTATTTT,CASSELEGGSTDTQYF
TRBD2,TRBJ2-1,once,TRBV5-8,TGTGCCAGCAGCCACGGGACTAGCGGGAGGGCCGGAAATGAGCAGTTCTTC,CASSHGTSGRAGNEQFF
TRBD2,TRBJ2-3,once,TRBV6-1,TGTGCCAGCAGTGATTTTCCGGGAGGGCCTAGCACAGATACGCAGTATTTT,CASSDFPGGPSTDTQYF
NA,TRBJ1-3,NA,TRBV18,TGTGCCAGCTCACCACAGGGGCAAGGAAACACCATATATTTT,CASSPQGQGNTIYF
TRBD1,TRBJ1-3,NA,TRBV11-1,TGTGCCAGCAGAGACAGGGCATCTGGAAACACCATATATTTT,CASRDRASGNTIYF
TRBD1,TRBJ1-1,NA,TRBV10-3,TGTGCCATCAGTGAGCTCAGACAGGGAGAGACTGAAGCTTTCTTT,CAISELRQGETEAFF
NA,TRBJ1-1,NA,TRBV18,TGTGCCAGCTCGCCAGACATAAACACTGAAGCTTTCTTT,CASSPDINTEAFF
NA,TRBJ1-4,once,TRBV5-4,TGTGCCAGCAGCTTGGGGTCAAACGGGAATGAAAAACTGTTTTTT,CASSLGSNGNEKLFF
NA,TRBJ2-7,NA,TRBV27,TGTGCCAGCAGTCCTCGCGGGGATTCCTACGAGCAGTACTTC,CASSPRGDSYEQYF
TRBD1,TRBJ1-5,few,TRBV19,TGTGCCAGTAGTACTGGACAGGGGGGAAGTCAGCCCCAGCATTTT,CASSTGQGGSQPQHF
NA,TRBJ2-1,NA,TRBV6-5,TGTGCCAGCAGTCAGAACAATGAGCAGTTCTTC,CASSQNNEQFF
NA,TRBJ2-1,few,TRBV7-2,TGTGCCAGCAGCTTAGTGGGACAAGAGAGGAATGAGCAGTTCTTC,CASSLVGQERNEQFF
TRBD1,TRBJ2-1,NA,TRBV7-9,TGTGCCAGCAGTAGGACAGGGGTTTACAATGAGCAGTTCTTC,CASSRTGVYNEQFF
TRBD1,TRBJ2-3,NA,TRBV5-4,TGTGCCAGCAGCTTGGACAGGGGAGATACGCAGTATTTT,CASSLDRGDTQYF
TRBD2,TRBJ2-1,NA,TRBV29-1,TGCAGCGTTGACGGGGGACTAGCGGGGTACAATGAGCAGTTCTTC,CSVDGGLAGYNEQFF